Below, 5 T cell receptor beta chains from the same sample are listed, as sequenced in a study of T cell responses to AZD1222 COVID-19 vaccine. TCRdb's table, derived via immunoSEQ multiplex PCR, lists solely in-frame clones and lacks some. In the table there are 97,000 or so clones, around 89% of which are singletons. The sequencing here drew on peripheral blood, taken on day 0 of AZD1222 vaccination. The receptors shown here come from an adult in good health.

This CDR3 is CASSYPNRVYYGYTF. As DNA, the CDR3 is TGTGCCAGCAGTTACCCTAACAGGGTCTACTATGGCTACACCTTC. This chain uses TRBV6-8 with TRBJ1-2, with a tentative D call TRBD1 (6 bases). The V end lost 2 bases, the J end lost 3 bases, and 13 bases lay between the germline ends. CDR1 and CDR2 from the germline V gene are MNHGY and SAAAGT. This CDR3 is built from 15 residues.

V and J are TRBV3-1 (or the pseudogene TRBV3-2) and TRBJ1-1; unclear D gene. Germline-derived CDR1 and CDR2 are LGHDT and YNNKEL (reference sequence). V gave up 0 bases and J gave up 11 bases, with 13 bases separating them. CDR3 length: 13 residues. This chain's CDR3 is CASSQDGRFWAFF. CDR3 in DNA: TGTGCCAGCAGCCAAGATGGTAGGTTTTGGGCTTTCTTT.

This clone was counted only a few times. The chain joins TRBV9 to TRBJ1-1; 8 nucleotides line up with TRBD1. V was pared by 2 bases and J by 0 bases, with 15 bases of the junction left unmatched. CDR1 and CDR2 from the germline V gene are SGDLS and YYNGEE. CDR3 length: 19 residues. CDR3 loop: CASSVGLILQGGMNTEAFF. CDR3 nucleotide sequence: TGTGCCAGCAGCGTCGGGCTGATTTTACAGGGGGGTATGAACACTGAAGCTTTCTTT.

This rearrangement joins TRBV6-2 or TRBV6-3 to TRBJ2-2; 9 bases line up with TRBD2. The germline CDR1 and CDR2 sequences are MNHEY and SVGEGT. The CDR3 loop spans 18 amino acids. Unmatched junction bases numbered 11, after V lost 2 bases and J lost 4 bases. The CDR3 loop reads CASSYAGVAGEVTGELFF. CDR3 nucleotide sequence: TGTGCCAGCAGTTACGCGGGGGTAGCGGGAGAAGTCACCGGGGAGCTGTTTTTT.

V gene TRBV7-2 combines with J gene TRBJ2-3; D perhaps matches TRBD2 (6 bases). This CDR3 has 16 residues. CDR1 and CDR2 from the germline V gene are SGHTA and FQGNSA. V lost 1 base, J lost 1 base, and 12 bases lay in between. The CDR3 bases are TGTGCCAGCAGCTTAGGGGGGGTGCCCGGCACAGATACGCAGTATTTT. This codes for CASSLGGVPGTDTQYF.